Each of the 27 T cell receptor beta chains below was sequenced from the same sample in a study of cytomegalovirus exposure and HLA in healthy donors (dated by TCRdb to 2017 to 2019). Libraries were made using the immunoSEQ multiplex PCR assay. For the multiplex PCR, a mixture combining 60 forward primers for TCR Vbeta segments and 13 reverse primers for TCR Jbeta segments was used. TCRdb mirrors the immuneACCESS table, restricted to in-frame sequences. Some clones are absent from its copies; in checked studies, under half trace to an unresolved V gene, and the reason for the others is unknown. In this sample the table shows approximately 31,000 clones, approximately 87% of which occur a single time. About 2.9% of the sample is taken by the ten largest. Sequences were obtained from PBMCs. Receptor source: a boy aged 10-17 years in good health and CMV-seronegative.

This clone was detected only once. The chain carries TRBV14 and TRBJ2-7; 7 bases match TRBD1. V dropped 5 bases and J dropped 0; count of bases not matched to a gene: 7. This CDR3 spans 15 amino acids. The germline V gene has CDR1 SGHDN and CDR2 FVKESK. CDR3 in DNA: TGTGCCAGCAGCGCCTTCGGGACAGACTCCTACGAGCAGTACTTC. It encodes CASSAFGTDSYEQYF.

This rearrangement joins TRBV6-5 to TRBJ2-1, with 8 bases aligning to TRBD1. Germline CDR1 is MNHEY and CDR2 is SVGAGI. This CDR3 is 13 amino acids long. The ends lost 7 bases at V and 6 bases at J; junction bases unmatched: 5. This CDR3 is CASMRQGFNEQFF. The DNA for the CDR3 is TGTGCCAGCATGCGACAGGGGTTCAATGAGCAGTTCTTC.

The chain combines TRBV10-3 with TRBJ2-5, with 7 nucleotides matching TRBD2. Germline V lookup: CDR1 ENHRY, CDR2 SYGVKD. The CDR3 covers 16 residues. V lost 3 bases, J lost 0 bases, and 7 bases stayed unmatched. As DNA, the CDR3 is TGTGCCATCAGTGACTTCCTGGGGGGGAACCAAGAGACCCAGTACTTC. Encoded protein: CAISDFLGGNQETQYF.

The chain couples TRBV5-1 to TRBJ2-6; 8 nucleotides align to TRBD1. The CDR3 runs to 20 residues. The V and J ends lost 4 bases and 0 bases, in that order; junction bases with no gene match: 15. Germline-derived CDR1 and CDR2 are SGHRS and YFSETQ. The CDR3 bases are TGCGCCAGCAGCAGGGGGACAGGAGAAAACCCCTTCTCTGGGGCCAACGTCCTGACTTTC. Its translation is CASSRGTGENPFSGANVLTF.

The chain carries TRBV7-6 and TRBJ1-1; 8 bases match TRBD1. With 3 bases clipped from V and 1 base from J, the junction kept 1 base outside the gene matches. This CDR3 region has 14 residues. In germline, CDR1 is SGHVS, CDR2 FNYEAQ. CDR3 DNA: TGTGCCAGCAGCTTTGGACAGGGGAACACTGAAGCTTTCTTT. It encodes CASSFGQGNTEAFF.

The gene calls are TRBV7-2 and TRBJ2-1, with D possibly being TRBD2 (7 bases). The CDR3 runs 17 residues. Germline CDR1 SGHTA, CDR2 FQGNSA. V dropped 3 bases and J dropped 4 bases, with 19 bases sitting between them. In nucleotides, the CDR3 is TGTGCCAGCAGCTTCACCGCGTCGCGGGGGACATACAATGAGCAGTTCTTC. Residues: CASSFTASRGTYNEQFF.

The chain links TRBV5-1 to TRBJ2-4, with D perhaps matching TRBD1 (6 bases). The CDR3 loop spans 15 amino acids. Germline-derived CDR1 and CDR2 are SGHRS and YFSETQ. The V and J ends lost 4 bases and 6 bases respectively, with 17 bases between them. The DNA of the CDR3 is TGCGCCAGCAGCCCGGGTGGGGGCCTTGGAAACATTCAGTACTTC. Its translation is CASSPGGGLGNIQYF.

This clone was detected a few times. This chain connects TRBV4-1 to TRBJ1-4; no reliable D call. Germline assignment: CDR1 MGHRA and CDR2 YSYEKL. V lost 3 bases and J lost 7, with 9 bases in between. This CDR3 contains 13 residues. CDR3 sequence: CASSHATAEKLFF. CDR3 DNA: TGCGCCAGCAGCCACGCTACAGCTGAAAAACTGTTTTTT.

The chain employs TRBV2 and TRBJ1-5; 7 positions match TRBD1. CDR1 and CDR2 from the germline V gene are SNHLY and FYNNEI. The J segment lost 4 bases and the V segment lost 4 bases, leaving 7 bases of the junction unmatched. The CDR3 spans 15 residues. CDR3 sequence: CASSGNRGKNQPQHF. For the CDR3, the DNA is TGTGCCAGCAGTGGTAACAGGGGTAAAAATCAGCCCCAGCATTTT.

A single count supports this clone. V usage is TRBV29-1 and J usage is TRBJ2-7; D is perhaps TRBD1 (5 bases). CDR1 SQVTM and CDR2 ANQGSEA come from the germline V gene. Trimming shortened V by 6 bases and J by 0 bases, and 21 bases separated the two germline ends. The CDR3 runs 16 residues. In DNA, the CDR3 is TGCAGCGTCACAGGACGCTATGAGACGAGCTCCTACGAGCAGTACTTC. Its translation is CSVTGRYETSSYEQYF.

This clone has just one count. The J gene is TRBJ1-6, the V gene TRBV4-2; 8 bases line up with TRBD1. Germline CDR1 is LGHNA and CDR2 is YNFKEQ. The V gene end was trimmed by 0 bases and the J gene end by 9 bases; junction bases not matched to a gene: 7. This CDR3 is 16 amino acids long. The CDR3 DNA sequence: TGTGCCAGCAGCCAAGATCCGGCAGGGGGCCCTTCACCCCTCCACTTT. It encodes CASSQDPAGGPSPLHF.

The genes are TRBV5-1 and TRBJ1-1, with D uncertain. The CDR3 has 15 amino acids. V was cut by 1 base and J by 2 bases, with 12 bases left in between. Germline assignment: CDR1 SGHRS and CDR2 YFSETQ. The chain's CDR3 is CASSLTQKPNTEAFF. The DNA for the CDR3 is TGCGCCAGCAGCTTGACACAGAAACCTAACACTGAAGCTTTCTTT.

The chain joins TRBV5-1 to TRBJ1-6, with 9 bases lining up with TRBD1. CDR3 size: 16 residues. Germline V gene sequence: CDR1 SGHRS, CDR2 YFSETQ. The junction had 12 bases not matched to a gene; V was cut back by 4 bases and J by 10 bases. CDR3 in amino acids: CASSAPTGQGDSPLHF. Here the CDR3 DNA reads TGCGCCAGCAGCGCCCCCACGGGACAGGGAGACTCACCCCTCCACTTT.

This chain connects TRBV5-1 to TRBJ2-2; maybe TRBD1 (6 bases). The CDR3 covers 17 residues. The germline V gene encodes CDR1 SGHRS and CDR2 YFSETQ. V dropped 4 bases and J dropped 3 bases, with 19 bases sitting between them. Written as DNA, the CDR3 is TGCGCCAGCAGCCTCCGCCTCAGGACAGACCACACCGGGGAGCTGTTTTTT. It codes for CASSLRLRTDHTGELFF. The whole variable domain, filled in from reference TRBV5-1 and TRBJ2-2, reads KAGVTQTPRYLIKTRGQQVTLSCSPISGHRSVSWYQQTPGQGLQFLFEYFSETQRNKGNFPGRFSGRQFSNSRSEMNVSTLELGDSALYLCASSLRLRTDHTGELFFGEGSRLTVL.

This chain connects TRBV5-1 to TRBJ2-1; D might be TRBD1 (5 bases). Trimming pared 1 base from V and 8 bases from J, leaving 19 bases between. This CDR3 contains 16 residues. Germline V gene lookup returns CDR1 SGHRS and CDR2 YFSETQ. This CDR3 reads CASSLSTAFSSDEQFF. CDR3 DNA: TGCGCCAGCAGCTTGTCGACAGCCTTCTCGTCCGATGAGCAGTTCTTC.

This chain joins TRBV2 and TRBJ2-1, with D possibly being TRBD1 (6 bases). Germline V CDR1 and CDR2: SNHLY, FYNNEI. The germline V and J ends were trimmed by 2 bases and 9 bases, with 14 bases remaining between them. The CDR3 extends over 14 amino acids. DNA for the CDR3: TGTGCCAGCAGTGAAATGCAGGGGCTAGGTGAGCAGTTCTTC. Residues: CASSEMQGLGEQFF.

J is TRBJ1-5 and V is TRBV5-1; 7 bases fit TRBD1. Trimming at V came to 1 base and at J to 4 bases, leaving 5 bases not matched to a gene. Germline V CDR1 and CDR2: SGHRS, YFSETQ. CDR3 size: 15 residues. CDR3 amino acids: CASSLIPGGNQPQHF. CDR3 coding DNA: TGCGCCAGCAGCTTGATACCAGGGGGAAATCAGCCCCAGCATTTT.

The table lists this clone with a few counts. V is TRBV6-5 and J is TRBJ1-2; unclear D gene. Germline V lookup: CDR1 MNHEY, CDR2 SVGAGI. V was trimmed by 4 bases and J by 0 bases, leaving 9 bases between them. This CDR3 is built from 14 residues. The CDR3 DNA reads as TGTGCCAGCAGTTTGCAGAAAGCTAACTATGGCTACACCTTC. Its translation is CASSLQKANYGYTF.

This chain links TRBV6-4 with TRBJ1-3; TRBD1 agrees at 9 bases. The germline CDR1 and CDR2 sequences are MRHNA and SNTAGT. CDR3 length: 15 residues. Germline trimming cut 6 bases from V and 3 bases from J; bases unmatched to any gene: 6. The CDR3: CASSVTGGSGNTIYF. The CDR3 nucleotides are TGTGCCAGCAGCGTAACAGGGGGCAGTGGAAACACCATATATTTT.

This chain links TRBV7-3 with TRBJ2-2; no clear D gene. Germline CDR1 reads SGHTA; CDR2 reads FQGTGA. The CDR3 runs to 16 residues. V lost 0 bases and J lost 1, with 9 bases in between. In DNA form, the CDR3 reads TGTGCCAGCAGCTTAACGAGAACGGGGAACACCGGGGAGCTGTTTTTT. Its translation: CASSLTRTGNTGELFF.

This rearrangement joins TRBV6-5 to TRBJ2-7; no reliable D call. This CDR3 has 16 amino acids. V was trimmed by 0 bases and J by 1 base, leaving 13 bases between them. The germline CDR1 and CDR2 sequences are MNHEY and SVGAGI. The CDR3 DNA reads as TGTGCCAGCAGTTACTCGAATGATGGCAGATCCTACGAGCAGTACTTC. The encoded protein is CASSYSNDGRSYEQYF.

The CDR3 DNA follows: TGTGCCAGCAGCGTATCGCGGGGGAGCTACAATGAGCAGTTCTTC. It encodes CASSVSRGSYNEQFF. The J gene is TRBJ2-1, the V gene TRBV9; 7 bases are a match to TRBD2. V gave up 1 base and J gave up 3 bases; unmatched junction bases: 4. The germline CDR1 and CDR2 sequences are SGDLS and YYNGEE. This CDR3 contains 15 residues.

V gene TRBV28 combines with J gene TRBJ2-3; tentative D call: TRBD2 (7 bases). Trimming removed 3 bases at V and 0 bases at J, with 28 bases between. The CDR3 consists of 21 residues. The germline V gene encodes CDR1 MDHEN and CDR2 SYDVKM. The CDR3 spells CASSFPWTSEGGKNSTDTQYF. The CDR3 nucleotides read TGTGCCAGCAGTTTCCCCTGGACTAGTGAGGGGGGTAAAAATAGCACAGATACGCAGTATTTT.

The V and J genes are TRBV4-1 and TRBJ1-4; D is undetermined. The ends were cut back, 0 bases at V and 8 bases at J, with 4 bases in the middle. The V gene's germline CDR1 is MGHRA and CDR2 YSYEKL. The CDR3 is 12 amino acids. The CDR3 loop is CASSQDTEKLFF. The CDR3 coding sequence is TGCGCCAGCAGCCAAGATACAGAAAAACTGTTTTTT.

The chain recombines TRBV6-5 with TRBJ2-1; D unclear. CDR1 is MNHEY and CDR2 is SVGAGI in the germline V gene. The CDR3 contains 14 residues. The V and J ends lost 2 bases and 6 bases respectively, with 11 bases between them. Written as DNA, the CDR3 is TGTGCCAGCAGTTACCGTCCAGCGACCAATGAGCAGTTCTTC. It yields the protein CASSYRPATNEQFF.

V usage is TRBV18 and J usage is TRBJ1-2; 10 bases line up with TRBD1. The CDR3 consists of 16 residues. With V trimmed by 5 bases and J by 0 bases, 6 bases remained unmatched. The V gene's germline CDR1 is KGHSH and CDR2 LQKENI. This CDR3 reads CASSIGQGDANYGYTF. The CDR3 nucleotides are TGTGCCAGCTCAATCGGACAGGGGGATGCTAACTATGGCTACACCTTC. Full variable domain (rest looked up from reference TRBV18 and TRBJ1-2): NAGVMQNPRHLVRRRGQEARLRCSPMKGHSHVYWYRQLPEEGLKFMVYLQKENIIDESGMPKERFSAEFPKEGPSILRIQQVVRGDSAAYFCASSIGQGDANYGYTFGSGTRLTVV.

This clone was counted a few times. The chain joins TRBV10-3 to TRBJ2-7; D unclear. Germline loops: CDR1 ENHRY, CDR2 SYGVKD. V shed 3 bases and J shed 2 bases, with 8 bases lying between them. CDR3 length: 13 residues. CDR3 DNA: TGTGCCATCAGTGACGGCAGGACCTACGAGCAGTACTTC. Residues: CAISDGRTYEQYF.